Shown below are 11 T cell receptor beta chains from a single sample sequenced in a study of cytomegalovirus exposure and HLA in healthy donors. Using immunoSEQ multiplex PCR, the repertoire was profiled, and TCRdb retains in-frame clones only, with some absent. The sample yields fewer than 130,000 clones, over 75% seen once. Sequences were obtained from PBMCs. The receptors derive from a woman aged 25 to 39 in good health and CMV-seropositive.

The chain employs TRBV27 and TRBJ2-2, with 10 bases identical to TRBD2. In germline, CDR1 is MNHEY, CDR2 SMNVEV (reference sequence). The CDR3 has 19 residues. V shed 3 bases, J shed 5 bases, and the junction held 15 bases outside the gene matches. The CDR3 DNA is TGTGCCAGCAGTTTGGGGACTAGCGCGGAGTGGGGGGATACCGGGGAGCTGTTTTTT. It encodes CASSLGTSAEWGDTGELFF.

This chain joins TRBV5-1 and TRBJ2-7, with 7 nucleotides matching TRBD1. The CDR3 contains 14 residues. The ends lost 4 bases at V and 2 bases at J; junction bases unmatched: 6. Germline V gives CDR1 SGHRS, CDR2 YFSETQ. CDR3 sequence (DNA): TGCGCCAGCAGCCTTACTGGGACAGCCTACGAGCAGTACTTC. It encodes CASSLTGTAYEQYF.

The gene calls are TRBV7-9 and TRBJ1-4; no firm D call. The germline V and J ends were trimmed by 1 base and 8 bases, with 5 bases remaining between them. The CDR3 contains 12 residues. Germline V gives CDR1 SEHNR, CDR2 FQNEAQ (reference sequence). CDR3 residues: CASSLGGEKLFF. In DNA form, the CDR3 reads TGTGCCAGCAGCTTAGGTGGCGAAAAACTGTTTTTT. The full variable domain, completed using reference TRBV7-9 and TRBJ1-4, is DTGVSQNPRHKITKRGQNVTFRCDPISEHNRLYWYRQTLGQGPEFLTYFQNEAQLEKSRLLSDRFSAERPKGSFSTLEIQRTEQGDSAMYLCASSLGGEKLFFGSGTQLSVL.

The genes are TRBV6-5 and TRBJ1-2, with TRBD1 matching 8 bases. Looked up from germline, CDR1 is MNHEY and CDR2 is SVGAGI. The CDR3 is 13 amino acids. Germline trimming cut 6 bases from V and 3 bases from J; bases unmatched to any gene: 3. The CDR3 nucleotides read TGTGCCAGCAGATTGGACAGGGACTATGGCTACACCTTC. Amino acid sequence: CASRLDRDYGYTF.

The chain carries TRBV6-1 and TRBJ2-7, with TRBD1 as a possible D gene (5 bases). This CDR3 is built from 13 residues. Germline V lookup: CDR1 MNHNS, CDR2 SASEGT. Trimming removed 4 bases at V and 3 bases at J, with 10 bases between. The CDR3 DNA reads TGTGCCAGCAGTGGATTAAGGGGCTACGAGCAGTACTTC. It translates to CASSGLRGYEQYF.

This chain links TRBV30 with TRBJ1-1; D is undetermined. Looked up from germline, CDR1 is GTSNPN and CDR2 is SVGIG (reference sequence). The CDR3 has 11 residues. V was cut by 5 bases and J by 11 bases, with 15 bases left in between. This CDR3 reads CAWARGTGAFF. CDR3 sequence (DNA): TGTGCCTGGGCGCGAGGAACGGGGGCTTTCTTT.

The gene calls are TRBV6-8 and TRBJ2-7; D is uncertain. Germline CDR1 reads MNHGY; CDR2 reads SAAAGT. CDR3 length equals 14 residues. V was trimmed by 0 bases and J by 4 bases, leaving 10 bases between them. The DNA for the CDR3 is TGTGCCAGCAGTTACTCGGTACTTTTATACGAGCAGTACTTC. This translates into CASSYSVLLYEQYF.

This sequence joins TRBV27 and TRBJ1-5, with 7 bases that match TRBD1. With V trimmed by 5 bases and J by 10 bases, 11 bases remained unmatched. The CDR3 sequence is 14 residues long. Germline V gene data show CDR1 as MNHEY and CDR2 as SMNVEV (reference sequence). CDR3 nucleotides: TGTGCCAGCAGTCGCGGACAGGCCGGAGGACCCCAGCATTTT. This translates into CASSRGQAGGPQHF.

The rearrangement uses TRBV7-9 and TRBJ2-7; D may be TRBD2 (6 bases). Germline V gene lookup returns CDR1 SEHNR and CDR2 FQNEAQ (reference sequence). V was pared by 2 bases and J by 4 bases, with 15 bases between. The CDR3 consists of 15 residues. The CDR3 sequence is CASSLRGGIKYEQYF. CDR3 DNA sequence: TGTGCCAGCAGCTTACGTGGCGGGATAAAGTACGAGCAGTACTTC.

The chain has TRBV7-3 and TRBJ2-1, with 11 bases that match TRBD1. V was pared by 5 bases and J by 7 bases, with 7 bases of the junction left unmatched. CDR1 is SGHTA, CDR2 FQGTGA, per germline. This CDR3 has 15 residues. CDR3 residues: CASSRGQGATNEQFF. DNA for the CDR3: TGTGCCAGCAGCCGAGGACAGGGGGCGACTAATGAGCAGTTCTTC.

The V gene is TRBV11-2, the J gene TRBJ1-4, with 9 bases lining up with TRBD1. The CDR3 consists of 15 residues. J was trimmed by 4 bases and V by 3 bases; bases with no gene match: 3. From germline, CDR1 is SGHAT and CDR2 FQNNGV. The CDR3 here is CASSFGTGINEKLFF. CDR3 nucleotide sequence: TGTGCCAGCAGCTTTGGGACAGGGATTAATGAAAAACTGTTTTTT.